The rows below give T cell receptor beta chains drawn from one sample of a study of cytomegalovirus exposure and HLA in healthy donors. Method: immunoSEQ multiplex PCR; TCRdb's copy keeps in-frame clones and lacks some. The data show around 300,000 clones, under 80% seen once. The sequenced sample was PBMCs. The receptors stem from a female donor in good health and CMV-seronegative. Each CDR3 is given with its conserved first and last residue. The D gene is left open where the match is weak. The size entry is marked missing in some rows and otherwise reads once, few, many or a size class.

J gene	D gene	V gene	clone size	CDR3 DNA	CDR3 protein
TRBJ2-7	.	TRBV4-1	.	TGCGCCAGCAGCCAAGACTCCCGGAGCTCCTACGAGCAGTACTTC	CASSQDSRSSYEQYF
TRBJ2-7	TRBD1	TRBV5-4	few	TGTGCCAGCAGCTTGGGACGGACAGGGGGCTACGAGCAGTACTTC	CASSLGRTGGYEQYF
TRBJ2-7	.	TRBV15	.	TGTGCCACCAGCAGTCCTGCTCGGGGCGAGCAGTACTTC	CATSSPARGEQYF
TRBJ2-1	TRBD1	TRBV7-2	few	TGTGCCAGCAGCATGGGACAGACCAATGAGCAGTTCTTC	CASSMGQTNEQFF
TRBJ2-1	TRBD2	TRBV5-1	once	TGCGCCAGCAGAACGGGGACTAGCGGGAGCTATGAGCAGTTCTTC	CASRTGTSGSYEQFF
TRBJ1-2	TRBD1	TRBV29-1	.	TGCAGCGTTGAGGGACAGGGTGCACGCGGCTACACCTTC	CSVEGQGARGYTF
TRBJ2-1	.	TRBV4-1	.	TGCGCCAGCAGCCAAGTTGGTTGGGCGGGACTCAACAATGAGCAGTTCTTC	CASSQVGWAGLNNEQFF
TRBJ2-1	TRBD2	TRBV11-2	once	TGTGCCAGCATCGCTGGGGGGCTAGCGGGAGGGAGTGAGCAGTTCTTC	CASIAGGLAGGSEQFF
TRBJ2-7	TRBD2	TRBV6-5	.	TGTGCCAGCAGTCTGACTAGCGGCAGCTCCTACGAGCAGTACTTC	CASSLTSGSSYEQYF
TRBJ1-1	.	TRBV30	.	TGTGCCTGGAGAAGACAGGACAAGGGGAACACTGAAGCTTTCTTT	CAWRRQDKGNTEAFF
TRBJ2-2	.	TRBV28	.	TGTGCCAGCCGCGAAGGGGGCACCGGGGAGCTGTTTTTT	CASREGGTGELFF
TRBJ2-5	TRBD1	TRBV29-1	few	TGCAGCGTCCCAAAGGGGACAGTACTGGACTTGAAGACCCAGTACTTC	CSVPKGTVLDLKTQYF
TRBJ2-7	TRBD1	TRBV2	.	TGTGCCAGCAGTGAACGGCAGGGGGCCCAGCAGTACTTC	CASSERQGAQQYF
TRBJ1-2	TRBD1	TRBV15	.	TGTGCCACCAGCAGAGATCTCGGGGGACAGGGGGCGGCTGGCTACACCTTC	CATSRDLGGQGAAGYTF
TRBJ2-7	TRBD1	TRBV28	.	TGTGCCAGCAGCCCGGACAGGGTGAGCTCCTACGAGCAGTACTTC	CASSPDRVSSYEQYF
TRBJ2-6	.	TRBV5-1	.	TGCGCCAGCAGCTTTAGTCTGGCTGGGGCCAACGTCCTGACTTTC	CASSFSLAGANVLTF
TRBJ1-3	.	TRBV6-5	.	TGTGCCAGCACTCGGAGTAGCCCCTCTGGAAACACCATATATTTT	CASTRSSPSGNTIYF
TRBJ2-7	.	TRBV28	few	TGTGCCAGCAGTTTTCGTGGGAGGAGTCGGTACGAGCAGTACTTC	CASSFRGRSRYEQYF
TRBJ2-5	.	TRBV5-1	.	TGCGCCAGCAGCTTGGGTCGGGCGCGCGGGGAGACCCAGTACTTC	CASSLGRARGETQYF
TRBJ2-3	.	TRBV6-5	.	TGTGCCAGCAGTAACCGGGGACTTACCACAGATACGCAGTATTTT	CASSNRGLTTDTQYF